This T cell receptor (beta chain) originates from a study of a mutant IDH1 vaccine in newly diagnosed glioma. Trimming took 7 bases from V and 3 from J; bases not matched to a gene: 8. CDR1 and CDR2 from the germline V gene are LNHDA and SQIVND (reference sequence). CDR3 size: 14 residues. Points on this clone: No antigen is known for it.

Sample time point: week 23, last vaccination. What each vaccine dose contained was 300 ug of mutant IDH1 20-mer peptide, accompanied by topical imiquimod. TCRdb's table, derived via immunoSEQ multiplex PCR, lists solely in-frame clones and lacks some. Of 25,000 to 35,000 clones detected, 88% appear once; the ten largest clones hold more than 2.5%. Material: PBMCs, obtained from a glioma patient whose treatment included an IDH1 peptide vaccine. The rearrangement joins TRBV19 to TRBJ1-2, with 7 nucleotides matching TRBD1. This TCR derives from a man aged 35 to 55 with glioma. The CDR3 region is CASTANGQDYGYTF. In DNA, the CDR3 is TGTGCCAGTACCGCTAATGGACAGGACTATGGCTACACCTTC.